Included here is one T cell receptor beta chain sequence, with context. The method was immunoSEQ multiplex PCR; TCRdb's version includes in-frame clones alone and lacks a portion of them. The repertoire includes 2 million to 2.5 million clones, approximately 95% of them detected once, and 0.39% sits in the top ten. The data stem from a study of shared clonotypes between healthy human individuals. HIV-negative, healthy adults without recent acute infections or vaccinations were the donors. CDR3 length equals 13 residues. Germline-derived CDR1 and CDR2 are SGHRS and YFSETQ. V lost 4 bases and J 8 bases, leaving 12 bases between the germline ends.

V and J are TRBV5-1 and TRBJ1-4; tentative D call: TRBD1 (6 bases). This TCR came from a man aged 18-30 years in good health. Some clones in this sample may be carry-over from other donors' samples. The sample was naive CD4+ T cells from PBMCs. This sample's subset: CD45RA+ positively selected. The CDR3 DNA sequence: TGCGCCAGCAGCCCAGGGGTTAAGGAAAAACTGTTTTTT. Encoded protein: CASSPGVKEKLFF.